Below, 15 T cell receptor beta chains from the same sample are listed, as sequenced in a study of blood T cell repertoires in COVID-19. Assay: immunoSEQ multiplex PCR; the TCRdb copy retains only in-frame clones and omits some. The sample carries 140,000 or so clones, approximately 84% recorded once. The material sequenced was PBMCs or T cells enriched from blood (not recorded which). The source is a woman aged 18-29 years who had been exposed to COVID-19.

On this clone: A junction end diverges from the germline sequence, so it may reflect a read error. This sequence joins TRBV6-5 and TRBJ1-1; D gene ambiguous. The germline V gene has CDR1 MNHEY and CDR2 SVGAGI. CDR3 length equals 14 residues. The CDR3, as DNA: TGTGCCAGCAGTTACTCGAATACGGTCCTGCGGGCACAATTT. Translation gives CASSYSNTVLRAQF.

This rearrangement joins TRBV7-9 to TRBJ1-2, with no clear D. Trimming took 0 bases from V and 8 from J, leaving 10 bases between them. Germline CDR1 is SEHNR and CDR2 is FQNEAQ (reference sequence). The CDR3 is made up of 13 amino acids. The chain's CDR3 is CASSLAVRSGYTF. Here the CDR3 DNA reads TGTGCCAGCAGCTTAGCCGTTCGTTCGGGCTACACCTTC.

This clone was counted a few times. J is TRBJ1-2 and V is TRBV28; the D is unclear. The ends were cut back, 5 bases at V and 4 bases at J, with 11 bases in the middle. Germline V CDR1 and CDR2: MDHEN, SYDVKM. The CDR3 has 13 amino acids. The CDR3, as DNA: TGTGCCAGCAGTCCAACTGGGCTCTATGGCTACACCTTC. Its translation: CASSPTGLYGYTF.

The chain couples TRBV28 to TRBJ2-7; a possible D gene is TRBD1 (5 bases). Per germline, CDR1 MDHEN and CDR2 SYDVKM. The V end lost 1 base, the J end lost 5 bases, and 21 bases lay between the germline ends. The CDR3 extends over 17 amino acids. As DNA, the CDR3 is TGTGCCAGCAGTTTATTGGGTTTGGGGCCAGGGCTGAACGAGCAGTACTTC. Translation gives CASSLLGLGPGLNEQYF.

This rearrangement joins TRBV7-2 to TRBJ1-1, with D possibly matching TRBD1 (5 bases). CDR1 SGHTA and CDR2 FQGNSA come from the germline V gene. V was cut by 5 bases and J by 4 bases, with 17 bases left in between. The CDR3 totals 15 residues. The CDR3 DNA reads TGTGCCAGCAGCCCGACAGAGACCGGATTCACTGAAGCTTTCTTT. Translated, it gives CASSPTETGFTEAFF.

The V gene is TRBV5-1, the J gene TRBJ1-5; 7 nucleotides match TRBD1. Per germline, CDR1 SGHRS and CDR2 YFSETQ. J was trimmed by 3 bases and V by 2 bases; bases with no gene match: 5. The CDR3 extends over 15 amino acids. CDR3 residues: CASSLTGAINQPQHF. CDR3 in DNA: TGCGCCAGCAGCTTAACAGGGGCCATCAATCAGCCCCAGCATTTT. Full variable domain (missing parts from reference TRBV5-1 and TRBJ1-5): KAGVTQTPRYLIKTRGQQVTLSCSPISGHRSVSWYQQTPGQGLQFLFEYFSETQRNKGNFPGRFSGRQFSNSRSEMNVSTLELGDSALYLCASSLTGAINQPQHFGDGTRLSIL.

In this sample, this clone turned up once. This rearrangement joins TRBV25-1 to TRBJ1-6, with a possible D match to TRBD1 (5 bases). Germline loops: CDR1 MGHDK, CDR2 SYGVNS. The CDR3 is made up of 14 amino acids. V was trimmed by 2 bases and J by 8 bases, leaving 10 bases between them. The CDR3 region is CASSEAGLDSPLHF. CDR3 DNA: TGTGCCAGCAGTGAAGCAGGGTTGGATTCACCCCTCCACTTT.

The chain links TRBV19 to TRBJ2-7; 8 nucleotides match TRBD1. V trimming: 5 bases; J trimming: 3 bases; junction bases outside the gene matches: 3. This CDR3 has 13 amino acids. Germline V gene sequence: CDR1 LNHDA, CDR2 SQIVND (reference sequence). CDR3 in amino acids: CASSLGTGYEQYF. CDR3 coding DNA: TGTGCCAGTAGTCTCGGGACAGGCTACGAGCAGTACTTC.

The rearrangement uses TRBV7-9 and TRBJ2-1; TRBD1 is a possible D gene (5 bases). The germline V gene has CDR1 SEHNR and CDR2 FQNEAQ (reference sequence). V lost 7 bases and J 8 bases, leaving 12 bases between the germline ends. This CDR3 spans 12 amino acids. In nucleotides, the CDR3 is TGTGCCAGCACACAGGCTGTCGATGAGCAGTTCTTC. Its translation is CASTQAVDEQFF.

The table lists this clone with a few counts. The chain combines TRBV19 with TRBJ1-5, with a tentative D call TRBD1 (6 bases). This CDR3 region has 13 residues. V dropped 5 bases and J dropped 5 bases, with 10 bases sitting between them. Germline lookup yields CDR1 LNHDA and CDR2 SQIVND (reference sequence). Written as DNA, the CDR3 is TGTGCCAGTAGTTTTCAGGGGCATCAGCCCCAGCATTTT. Protein sequence: CASSFQGHQPQHF.

The sample holds a few counts of this clone. The J gene is TRBJ2-5, the V gene TRBV9; 7 nucleotides match TRBD1. CDR3 length: 13 residues. The junction had 3 bases not matched to a gene; V was cut back by 3 bases and J by 4 bases. Germline V gene data show CDR1 as SGDLS and CDR2 as YYNGEE. The CDR3 DNA sequence: TGTGCCAGCAGCGCGACAGGGTCAGAGACCCAGTACTTC. Protein: CASSATGSETQYF. The full variable domain, its missing parts supplied by reference TRBV9 and TRBJ2-5, is DSGVTQTPKHLITATGQRVTLRCSPRSGDLSVYWYQQSLDQGLQFLIQYYNGEERAKGNILERFSAQQFPDLHSELNLSSLELGDSALYFCASSATGSETQYFGPGTRLLVL.

The DNA for the CDR3 is TGTGCCAGCAGTTCCGACAGGGATCAGCCCCAGCATTTT. Amino acids: CASSSDRDQPQHF. V is TRBV7-3 and J is TRBJ1-5; TRBD1 matches 7 bases. CDR3 length: 13 amino acids. V was clipped by 6 bases and J by 5 bases; unmatched bases: 4. Germline CDR1 is SGHTA and CDR2 is FQGTGA.

This clone was observed once. The V call is TRBV7-8, the J call TRBJ2-7; D remains ambiguous. The CDR3 totals 15 residues. Germline V gives CDR1 SGHVS, CDR2 FQNEAQ. V lost 6 bases, J lost 0 bases, and 15 bases lay in between. This CDR3 reads CASSSPGLHSYEQYF. In DNA form, the CDR3 reads TGTGCCAGCAGTTCTCCCGGGTTACACTCCTACGAGCAGTACTTC.

The chain is built from TRBV7-2 and TRBJ2-5; D remains unclear. CDR1 is SGHTA, CDR2 FQGNSA, per germline. This CDR3 contains 13 residues. V lost 0 bases to trimming and J lost 3 bases, with 5 bases between them. CDR3 coding DNA: TGTGCCAGCAGCTTAGCGGCCAAAGAGACCCAGTACTTC. Amino acids: CASSLAAKETQYF.

This chain connects TRBV27 to TRBJ2-2, with TRBD1 identical over 9 bases. The J segment lost 5 bases and the V segment lost 8 bases, leaving 9 bases of the junction unmatched. The CDR3 sequence is 15 residues long. The germline CDR1 and CDR2 sequences are MNHEY and SMNVEV (reference sequence). The CDR3 sequence is CASRNGQGRTGELFF. CDR3 bases: TGTGCCAGCCGAAACGGACAGGGGAGAACCGGGGAGCTGTTTTTT.